These 29 T cell receptor beta chains originate from one sample sequenced in a study of T cells after yellow fever vaccination. TCRdb called the 5' RACE reads again in MiXCR, with one record for every CDR3 protein. The data contain 110,000 to 150,000 distinct CDR3 sequences, around 6.3% of them singletons. The specimen comprised CD4+ T cells sorted from PBMCs, sampled 10 days after the yellow fever booster vaccination. The receptor set was obtained from a man aged 25-40 years who received the YFV17D yellow fever vaccine.

This clonotype was recorded many times. This chain connects TRBV20-1 to TRBJ2-7, with 8 bases lining up with TRBD1. V was pared by 6 bases and J by 7 bases, with 14 bases of the junction left unmatched. This CDR3 is 14 amino acids long. Germline CDR1 and CDR2: DFQATT and SNEGSKA (reference sequence). DNA for the CDR3: TGCAGTGCGGATCCCGGGACAGGACTCCTTGAGCAGTACTTC. This translates into CSADPGTGLLEQYF.

This clonotype was counted many times. The chain uses TRBV10-3 and TRBJ1-6; no reliable D call. CDR1 ENHRY and CDR2 SYGVKD come from the germline V gene. V gave up 8 bases and J gave up 8 bases, with 10 bases separating them. The CDR3 totals 12 residues. CDR3 amino acids: CAILRIYSPLHF. In nucleotides, the CDR3 is TGTGCCATCCTTAGGATCTATTCACCCCTCCACTTT.

This clonotype was seen many times. The genes are TRBV5-1 and TRBJ2-1, with 8 bases identical to TRBD2. The CDR3 sequence is 15 residues long. The germline CDR1 and CDR2 sequences are SGHRS and YFSETQ. With 0 bases clipped from V and 7 bases from J, the junction kept 6 bases outside the gene matches. The CDR3: CASSLARSSGNEQFF. The CDR3 DNA follows: TGCGCCAGCAGCTTGGCCCGATCTAGCGGGAATGAGCAGTTCTTC.

This clonotype was counted a single time. The rearrangement uses TRBV5-4 and TRBJ2-2; perhaps TRBD1 as D (7 bases). Germline values: CDR1 SGHNT, CDR2 YYREEE (reference sequence). This CDR3 spans 15 amino acids. V lost 0 bases to trimming and J lost 4 bases, with 10 bases between them. CDR3 nucleotide sequence: TGTGCCAGCAGCTTGGGGCGGGACAGCACCGGGGAGCTGTTTTTT. It specifies CASSLGRDSTGELFF.

This clonotype was detected many times. The chain joins TRBV5-1 to TRBJ1-5, with TRBD1 matching 12 bases. Trimming at V came to 0 bases and at J to 5 bases, leaving 3 bases not matched to a gene. The CDR3 sequence is 16 residues long. Germline CDR1 and CDR2: SGHRS and YFSETQ. Here the CDR3 DNA reads TGCGCCAGCAGCTTGGGAGGGACAGGGGGCTATCAGCCCCAGCATTTT. Protein sequence: CASSLGGTGGYQPQHF.

This clonotype was counted many times. The CDR3 region has the DNA TGCAGTGCTAGATATAGCGGGAGGGAAAATGAGCAGTTCTTC. Translation: CSARYSGRENEQFF. This chain uses TRBV20-1 with TRBJ2-1; 11 nucleotides match TRBD2. The germline gives CDR1 DFQATT, CDR2 SNEGSKA (reference sequence). The J segment lost 7 bases and the V segment lost 2 bases, leaving 4 bases of the junction unmatched. CDR3 length: 14 residues.

This clonotype was seen repeatedly, ten times or more. J is TRBJ2-2 and V is TRBV7-3; 7 nucleotides match TRBD2. The trim removed 5 bases at V and 6 bases at J, leaving 6 bases unmatched. Germline V gene data show CDR1 as SGHTA and CDR2 as FQGTGA. CDR3 length: 14 residues. The CDR3 bases are TGTGCCAGCAGCCCGCAGCGGGAAGCCGGGGAGCTGTTTTTT. This translates into CASSPQREAGELFF.

This clonotype was seen at least ten times. This sequence joins TRBV6-5 and TRBJ1-1; possibly TRBD1 for D (5 bases). V was trimmed by 4 bases and J by 2 bases, leaving 11 bases between them. This CDR3 region has 14 residues. The V gene's germline CDR1 is MNHEY and CDR2 SVGAGI. The CDR3 DNA is TGTGCCAGCAGTTCCGGGACTGTAAACACTGAAGCTTTCTTT. This translates into CASSSGTVNTEAFF.

In this sample, this clonotype turned up many times. The V and J genes are TRBV5-5 and TRBJ2-2; D perhaps matches TRBD1 (6 bases). The CDR3 loop spans 14 amino acids. Germline V CDR1 and CDR2: SGHKS, YYEKEE (reference sequence). The V end lost 4 bases, the J end lost 10 bases, and 17 bases lay between the germline ends. Here the CDR3 DNA reads TGTGCCAGCAGCAACGCCCAGGGGTGGGAGGAGCTGTTTTTT. It yields the protein CASSNAQGWEELFF.

This sequence joins TRBV7-2 and TRBJ1-2; possible D gene TRBD1, 5 bases. Per the germline V gene, CDR1 is SGHTA and CDR2 is FQGNSA. The CDR3 spans 15 residues. V dropped 4 bases and J dropped 4 bases, with 16 bases sitting between them. The CDR3 DNA follows: TGTGCCAGCAGCTCTACCCAGGGAAGGAGCTATGGCTACACCTTC. Its protein product is CASSSTQGRSYGYTF. Combining the CDR3 with reference TRBV7-2 and TRBJ1-2 gives the whole variable domain GAGVSQSPSNKVTEKGKDVELRCDPISGHTALYWYRQSLGQGLEFLIYFQGNSAPDKSGLPSDRFSAERTGGSVSTLTIQRTQQEDSAVYLCASSSTQGRSYGYTFGSGTRLTVV.

This CDR3 is CASSLVGGGSYEQYF. DNA of the CDR3: TGTGCCAGCAGCTTGGTTGGGGGGGGCTCCTACGAGCAGTACTTC. The rearrangement uses TRBV5-4 and TRBJ2-7, with 7 positions matching TRBD2. After removal of 0 bases from V and 0 bases from J, the junction contained 3 bases not matched to a gene. Germline V gene lookup returns CDR1 SGHNT and CDR2 YYREEE (reference sequence). This CDR3 has 15 residues.

This clonotype was detected ten times or more. The CDR3 sequence: CASSLDMAYEQYF. The CDR3 DNA sequence: TGTGCCAGCAGCTTAGATATGGCCTACGAGCAGTACTTC. J is TRBJ2-7 and V is TRBV7-6; D not certain. The CDR3 length is 13 residues. The germline gives CDR1 SGHVS, CDR2 FNYEAQ. Trimming pared 1 base from V and 2 bases from J, leaving 6 bases between. Based on the CDR3 plus reference TRBV7-6 and TRBJ2-7, the full variable domain is GAGVSQSPRYKVTKRGQDVALRCDPISGHVSLYWYRQALGQGPEFLTYFNYEAQQDKSGLPNDRFSAERPEGSISTLTIQRTEQRDSAMYRCASSLDMAYEQYFGPGTRLTVT.

This clonotype was seen repeatedly, ten times or more. This chain links TRBV5-1 with TRBJ2-3; the D is unclear. CDR3 length equals 16 residues. Germline V CDR1 and CDR2: SGHRS, YFSETQ. Trimming stripped 0 bases from V and 8 bases from J, with 19 bases between. The CDR3 coding sequence is TGCGCCAGCAGCTTGGCCGCCGACACGGCCCCCGGTACGCAGTATTTT. This codes for CASSLAADTAPGTQYF.

About this clonotype: Since a much larger clone is just one base distant, this may be a read error. This chain links TRBV2 with TRBJ2-2; D call uncertain. V was cut by 9 bases and J by 3 bases, with 17 bases left in between. Looked up from germline, CDR1 is SNHLY and CDR2 is FYNNEI. This CDR3 is built from 15 residues. The DNA of the CDR3 is TGTGCCAGTAGAAACGGTAACTCAGACACCGGGGAGCTGTTTTTT. This codes for CASRNGNSDTGELFF.

This clonotype was detected a few times. V is TRBV10-3 and J is TRBJ2-7; tentative D call: TRBD2 (6 bases). The germline V gene has CDR1 ENHRY and CDR2 SYGVKD. The V end lost 2 bases, the J end lost 2 bases, and 10 bases lay between the germline ends. This CDR3 comprises 14 residues. In DNA form, the CDR3 reads TGTGCCATCAGTGAGCTGGAGGGGACCTACGAGCAGTACTTC. Amino acids: CAISELEGTYEQYF.

This clonotype turned up a few times. The V and J genes are TRBV7-9 and TRBJ1-5, with TRBD1 matching 10 bases. The CDR3 runs 17 residues. Germline V gene sequence: CDR1 SEHNR, CDR2 FQNEAQ (reference sequence). V shed 1 base and J 3 bases; nucleotides not matched to a gene: 6. CDR3 DNA: TGTGCCAGCAGCTTAGGGAGGACAGGGGGAAACAATCAGCCCCAGCATTTT. It encodes CASSLGRTGGNNQPQHF. The full variable domain, in which reference TRBV7-9 and TRBJ1-5 provide the parts outside the CDR3, is DTGVSQNPRHKITKRGQNVTFRCDPISEHNRLYWYRQTLGQGPEFLTYFQNEAQLEKSRLLSDRFSAERPKGSFSTLEIQRTEQGDSAMYLCASSLGRTGGNNQPQHFGDGTRLSIL.

Ten or more counts support this clonotype. The V gene is TRBV5-6, the J gene TRBJ2-2, with D hard to call. Trimming took off 1 base at V and 4 bases at J, with 5 bases between the two ends. Germline V gene lookup returns CDR1 SGHDT and CDR2 YYEEEE. The CDR3 consists of 13 residues. The CDR3 region is CASSLSPTGELFF. CDR3 DNA: TGTGCCAGCAGCTTGAGTCCCACCGGGGAGCTGTTTTTT.

This clonotype was recorded at least ten times. The V call is TRBV29-1, the J call TRBJ2-3; 7 bases fit TRBD2. The ends lost 4 bases at V and 6 bases at J; junction bases unmatched: 7. CDR1 is SQVTM, CDR2 ANQGSEA, per germline. CDR3 size: 13 residues. The CDR3 DNA is TGCAGCGTTGGAGCACCCGGGGGGGATACGCAGTATTTT. Amino acid sequence: CSVGAPGGDTQYF.

This clonotype has a count of ten or more. DNA of the CDR3: TGTGCCAGCAGTTTAGGGGTAGGGTCCCCCAGCTCCTACAATGAGCAGTTCTTC. As protein: CASSLGVGSPSSYNEQFF. The chain combines TRBV12-3 or TRBV12-4 with TRBJ2-1; no reliable D call. The CDR3 covers 18 residues. The ends were cut back, 1 base at V and 0 bases at J, with 16 bases in the middle.

This clonotype was counted at least ten times. The chain joins TRBV7-2 to TRBJ2-6; 11 bases are shared with TRBD2. V trimming: 5 bases; J trimming: 3 bases; junction bases outside the gene matches: 18. Germline CDR1 reads SGHTA; CDR2 reads FQGNSA. The CDR3 consists of 21 residues. The CDR3 coding sequence is TGTGCCAGCAGCATTGACCATTTAGCGGGAGGGCGTCGCGGTGGGGCCAACGTCCTGACTTTC. It is translated as CASSIDHLAGGRRGGANVLTF.

This clonotype was picked up many times. The V gene is TRBV7-2, the J gene TRBJ2-2, with a tentative D call TRBD1 (5 bases). This CDR3 spans 15 amino acids. CDR1 and CDR2 (germline): SGHTA, FQGNSA. Deletions cut 5 bases from V and 3 bases from J, with 13 bases between. CDR3 sequence (DNA): TGTGCCAGCAGCACGGGTGCCAGGGACACCGGGGAGCTGTTTTTT. This codes for CASSTGARDTGELFF.

J is TRBJ2-1 and V is TRBV20-1, with 12 bases fitting TRBD2. With V trimmed by 1 base and J by 8 bases, 9 bases remained unmatched. Germline V lookup: CDR1 DFQATT, CDR2 SNEGSKA (reference sequence). The CDR3 consists of 16 residues. CDR3 sequence reads: CSARGASGRGIDEQFF. For the CDR3, the DNA is TGCAGTGCTAGAGGGGCTAGCGGGAGGGGTATCGATGAGCAGTTCTTC.

This clonotype came up many times. Compared with germline, one end of the junction differs, possibly owing to a read error. The chain combines TRBV7-9 with TRBJ2-5, with 10 bases matching TRBD2. The CDR3 spans 15 residues. The germline CDR1 and CDR2 sequences are SEHNR and FQNEAQ (reference sequence). CDR3 sequence reads: CASSLAGEPRKTQYF. Here the CDR3 DNA reads TGTGCCAGCAGCCTAGCGGGAGAACCAAGGAAGACCCAGTACTTC.

The chain uses TRBV23-1 and TRBJ2-5; 12 bases map to TRBD1. TRBV23-1 qualifies as an ORF whose function is uncertain. J gave up 5 bases and V 0 bases, and 4 bases lay outside the gene matches. This CDR3 comprises 16 residues. CDR3 nucleotide sequence: TGCGCCAGCAGTCAATCGACGGGACAGGGGGCCGAGACCCAGTACTTC. Translating gives CASSQSTGQGAETQYF.

This clonotype came up a few times. V gene TRBV12-3 or TRBV12-4 combines with J gene TRBJ2-1, with TRBD2 matching over 8 bases. Trimming removed 4 bases from V and 15 bases from J; junction bases left unmatched: 23. The CDR3 is 17 residues long. The CDR3 protein is CASSSGFEAGGPGGRFF. In DNA, the CDR3 is TGTGCCAGCAGTTCCGGGTTTGAGGCGGGAGGCCCCGGGGGGCGGTTCTTC.

This sequence joins TRBV7-2 and TRBJ1-2; D perhaps matches TRBD1 (5 bases). CDR1 and CDR2 (germline): SGHTA, FQGNSA. V dropped 4 bases and J dropped 5 bases, with 11 bases sitting between them. CDR3 length equals 13 residues. CDR3 loop: CASSSSGPYGYTF. CDR3 coding DNA: TGTGCCAGCAGCTCCTCAGGGCCATATGGCTACACCTTC.

V is TRBV12-3 or TRBV12-4 and J is TRBJ2-7, with 15 bases identical to TRBD2. The CDR3 is 17 amino acids. J was trimmed by 1 base and V by 4 bases; bases with no gene match: 5. The CDR3 loop is CASSSGLAGGGSYEQYF. The CDR3 DNA reads TGTGCCAGCAGTTCGGGACTAGCGGGGGGAGGGTCCTACGAGCAGTACTTC.

The chain carries TRBV6-5 and TRBJ2-1; D is perhaps TRBD2 (6 bases). Germline V CDR1 and CDR2: MNHEY, SVGAGI. The germline V and J ends were trimmed by 0 bases and 0 bases, with 12 bases remaining between them. CDR3 length equals 17 residues. CDR3 nucleotides: TGTGCCAGCAGTTACTCGGGCGGGACGAGCTCCTACAATGAGCAGTTCTTC. This sequence encodes CASSYSGGTSSYNEQFF.

This clonotype has a handful of counts. This chain connects TRBV12-5 to TRBJ2-2, with D tentatively TRBD1 (5 bases). The CDR3 sequence is 17 residues long. Germline values: CDR1 LGHNT, CDR2 FRNRAP. The V gene lost 0 bases and the J gene lost 4 bases, with 15 bases spanning the gap. The DNA for the CDR3 is TGTGCTAGTGGTTTGGTACCCAAGGGGAAGAGCACCGGGGAGCTGTTTTTT. Residues: CASGLVPKGKSTGELFF.